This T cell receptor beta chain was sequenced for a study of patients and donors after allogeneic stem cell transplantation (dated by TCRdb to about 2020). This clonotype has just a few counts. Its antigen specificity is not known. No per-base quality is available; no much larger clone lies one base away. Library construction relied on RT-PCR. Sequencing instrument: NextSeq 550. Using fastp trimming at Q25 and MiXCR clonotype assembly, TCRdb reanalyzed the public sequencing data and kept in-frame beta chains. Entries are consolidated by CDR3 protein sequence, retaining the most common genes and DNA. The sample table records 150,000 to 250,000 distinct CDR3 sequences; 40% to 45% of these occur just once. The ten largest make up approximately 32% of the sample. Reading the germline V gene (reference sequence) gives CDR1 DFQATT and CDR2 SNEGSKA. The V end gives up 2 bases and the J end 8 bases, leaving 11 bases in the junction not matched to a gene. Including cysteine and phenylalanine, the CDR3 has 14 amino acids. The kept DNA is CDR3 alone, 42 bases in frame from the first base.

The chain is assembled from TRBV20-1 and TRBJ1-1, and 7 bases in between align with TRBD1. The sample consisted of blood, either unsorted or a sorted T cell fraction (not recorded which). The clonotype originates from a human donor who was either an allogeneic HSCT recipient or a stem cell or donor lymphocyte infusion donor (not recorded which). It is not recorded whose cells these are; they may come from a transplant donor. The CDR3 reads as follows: CSARSTGALREAFF. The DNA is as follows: TGCAGTGCTAGATCAACAGGGGCTCTAAGAGAAGCTTTCTTT.